This T cell receptor beta chain was retrieved from a study of sequential checkpoint blockade in melanoma. Germline loops: CDR1 SGHDT, CDR2 YYEEEE. The CDR3 is made up of 16 amino acids. Profiling relied on immunoSEQ multiplex PCR, and the TCRdb table lists in-frame clones only, not all of them. This table has some 11,000 clones, nearly 80% appearing once. As for this clone: Sequence at one end of the junction differs from germline and may be a read error.

Treatment in this sample: randomized to nivolumab then ipilimumab (arm A) or the reverse (arm B). This clonotype was obtained from a human donor with melanoma. The sequencing here drew on CD8+ T cells sorted from blood (inferred from file names), taken from a patient given nivolumab and ipilimumab in sequence. The chain has TRBV5-6 and TRBJ2-5; weak D call: TRBD2 (6 bases). The CDR3 protein is CASGFRGQDYQETQYF. CDR3 nucleotides: TGTGCCAGCGGCTTTAGAGGGCAGGACTATCAAGAGACCCAGTACTTC.